This T cell receptor (beta chain) appears in the sequencing data of a study of T cell responses to AZD1222 COVID-19 vaccine. The table came from immunoSEQ multiplex PCR; TCRdb's copy has only in-frame clones and leaves some out. The sample comprises around 120,000 clones, 70% to 90% of which are singletons, and around 2.4% rests with the top ten. This specimen consisted of peripheral blood, obtained on day 0 of AZD1222 vaccination. The clonotype was recovered from an adult in good health.

CDR3: CATGLIAANTGELFF. The CDR3 coding sequence is TGTGCCACCGGCTTAATTGCAGCGAACACCGGGGAGCTGTTTTTT. The chain carries TRBV5-5 and TRBJ2-2, with D uncertain. The CDR3 contains 15 residues. Trimming pared 9 bases from V and 0 bases from J, leaving 15 bases between. Germline lookup yields CDR1 SGHKS and CDR2 YYEKEE (reference sequence).